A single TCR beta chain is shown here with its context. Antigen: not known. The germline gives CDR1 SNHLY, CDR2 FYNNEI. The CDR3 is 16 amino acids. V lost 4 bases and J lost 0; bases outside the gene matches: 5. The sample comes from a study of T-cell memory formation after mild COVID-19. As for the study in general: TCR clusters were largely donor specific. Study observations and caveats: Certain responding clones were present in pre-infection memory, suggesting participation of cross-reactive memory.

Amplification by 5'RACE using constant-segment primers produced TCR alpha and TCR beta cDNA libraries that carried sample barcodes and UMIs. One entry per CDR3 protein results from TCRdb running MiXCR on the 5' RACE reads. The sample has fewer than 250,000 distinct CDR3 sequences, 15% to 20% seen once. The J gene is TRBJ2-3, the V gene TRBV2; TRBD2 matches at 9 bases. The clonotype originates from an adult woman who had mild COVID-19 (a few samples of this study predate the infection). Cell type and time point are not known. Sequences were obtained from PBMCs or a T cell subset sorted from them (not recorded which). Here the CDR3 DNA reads TGTGCCAGCAGTGGTAGCGGGGGAACTAGCACAGATACGCAGTATTTT. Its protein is CASSGSGGTSTDTQYF.